One sample yielded the 24 T cell receptor beta chains listed below, sequenced in a study of T cell responses to AZD1222 COVID-19 vaccine. Profiling relied on immunoSEQ multiplex PCR, and the TCRdb table lists in-frame clones only, not all of them. The sample holds 150,000 to 200,000 clones; over 85% are singletons and the top ten take 1.5% to 2%. Sample: peripheral blood, taken on day 0 of AZD1222 vaccination. The source is an adult in good health.

The chain uses TRBV6-1 and TRBJ1-5; the match to TRBD1 covers 8 bases. This CDR3 has 14 residues. Per the germline V gene, CDR1 is MNHNS and CDR2 is SASEGT. The ends lost 3 bases at V and 5 bases at J; junction bases unmatched: 3. CDR3 DNA sequence: TGTGCCAGCAGTGAGACAGGGGTGGATCAGCCCCAGCATTTT. This codes for CASSETGVDQPQHF.

This rearrangement joins TRBV6-1 to TRBJ1-5; no reliable D call. The germline gives CDR1 MNHNS, CDR2 SASEGT. This CDR3 contains 17 residues. V was trimmed by 4 bases and J by 0 bases, leaving 16 bases between them. CDR3: CASSGLSIRYSNQPQHF. CDR3 nucleotide sequence: TGTGCCAGCAGTGGACTTTCGATCCGTTATAGCAATCAGCCCCAGCATTTT.

The rearrangement links TRBV6-5 to TRBJ1-1, with TRBD1 matching 10 bases. Germline V gene lookup returns CDR1 MNHEY and CDR2 SVGAGI. The CDR3 runs to 15 residues. V shed 1 base and J 5 bases; nucleotides not matched to a gene: 4. CDR3 protein: CASSYFGTGVTEAFF. The CDR3 DNA follows: TGTGCCAGCAGTTACTTCGGGACAGGGGTGACTGAAGCTTTCTTT.

The V and J genes are TRBV14 and TRBJ1-2; D unclear. The germline V gene has CDR1 SGHDN and CDR2 FVKESK. The CDR3 is 11 amino acids. The germline V and J ends were trimmed by 1 base and 7 bases, with 4 bases remaining between them. CDR3 in amino acids: CASSQGFGYTF. The CDR3 DNA reads as TGTGCCAGCAGCCAAGGTTTTGGCTACACCTTC.

This clone has a count of ten or more. The genes are TRBV2 and TRBJ1-5; 10 bases match TRBD1. The CDR3 loop spans 13 amino acids. The J segment lost 7 bases and the V segment lost 3 bases, leaving 0 bases of the junction unmatched. Per the germline V gene, CDR1 is SNHLY and CDR2 is FYNNEI. In DNA, the CDR3 is TGTGCCAGCAGTGAGGGACAGGGGCAGCCCCAGCATTTT. This sequence encodes CASSEGQGQPQHF.

The chain joins TRBV4-2 to TRBJ1-4, with a tentative D call TRBD1 (5 bases). Germline V CDR1 and CDR2: LGHNA, YNFKEQ. The CDR3 loop spans 13 amino acids. Trimming removed 4 bases from V and 11 bases from J, with 14 bases in between. Written as DNA, the CDR3 is TGTGCCAGCAGCCCCCGACAGTCGCAGAAACTGTTTTTT. Translating gives CASSPRQSQKLFF.

The chain is built from TRBV10-1 and TRBJ2-3; 8 bases match TRBD2. V trimming: 2 bases; J trimming: 5 bases; junction bases outside the gene matches: 9. Germline CDR1 is WNHNN and CDR2 is SYGVQD (reference sequence). CDR3 length: 16 amino acids. CDR3 residues: CASSELTGGRGDTQYF. The CDR3 nucleotides are TGCGCCAGCAGTGAGCTAACGGGAGGGAGAGGAGATACGCAGTATTTT.

The chain couples TRBV7-9 to TRBJ1-2; TRBD1 agrees at 8 bases. Per germline, CDR1 SEHNR and CDR2 FQNEAQ (reference sequence). V lost 8 bases and J lost 0; bases outside the gene matches: 8. This CDR3 region has 15 residues. CDR3 DNA sequence: TGTGCCAGCCGACAGGGGCTAACGTCTAACTATGGCTACACCTTC. It specifies CASRQGLTSNYGYTF.

This chain connects TRBV7-2 to TRBJ2-3; 7 nucleotides match TRBD2. V was clipped by 3 bases and J by 0 bases; unmatched bases: 3. The CDR3 is 15 residues long. Germline CDR1 reads SGHTA; CDR2 reads FQGNSA. The CDR3 DNA reads as TGTGCCAGCAGCTTGAGGCGGGGGAGCACAGATACGCAGTATTTT. This encodes CASSLRRGSTDTQYF.

V gene TRBV10-3 combines with J gene TRBJ1-2, with TRBD1 as a possible D gene (6 bases). V lost 8 bases, J lost 8 bases, and 24 bases lay in between. Germline assignment: CDR1 ENHRY and CDR2 SYGVKD. This CDR3 region has 15 residues. CDR3: CAISQEGTGTGGYTF. In DNA, the CDR3 is TGTGCCATCTCACAAGAGGGAACAGGGACGGGAGGCTACACCTTC.

J is TRBJ2-7 and V is TRBV4-1; D uncertain. Germline V gene lookup returns CDR1 MGHRA and CDR2 YSYEKL. Trimming pared 4 bases from V and 6 bases from J, leaving 13 bases between. The CDR3 has 13 residues. The CDR3 nucleotides are TGCGCCAGCAGCCGCGTGGTGTCTGGCGAGCAGTACTTC. Its protein is CASSRVVSGEQYF.

V usage is TRBV6-4 and J usage is TRBJ2-1; D unclear. The V end was cut by 0 bases, the J end by 7 bases, with 10 bases between. There are 14 residues in the CDR3. The germline V gene encodes CDR1 MRHNA and CDR2 SNTAGT. The CDR3 loop is CASSDSLVANEQFF. The CDR3 DNA reads TGTGCCAGCAGTGACTCGTTGGTAGCTAATGAGCAGTTCTTC.

V usage is TRBV11-3 and J usage is TRBJ2-1; TRBD2 might be the D (6 bases). The CDR3 has 15 amino acids. Germline values: CDR1 SGHNT, CDR2 YENEEA. The V end was cut by 3 bases, the J end by 10 bases, with 19 bases between. The CDR3 is CASSFSGSQAGEQFF. DNA for the CDR3: TGTGCCAGCAGCTTCTCCGGGAGCCAAGCTGGGGAGCAGTTCTTC.

The chain carries TRBV18 and TRBJ2-5; D remains unclear. The V end was cut by 2 bases, the J end by 5 bases, with 9 bases between. The CDR3 has 13 residues. CDR1 is KGHSH, CDR2 LQKENI, per germline. The CDR3 region has the DNA TGTGCCAGCTCACCAACGGTACGGGAGACCCAGTACTTC. It translates to CASSPTVRETQYF.

V usage is TRBV5-5 and J usage is TRBJ2-1, with TRBD2 matching 12 bases. Germline values: CDR1 SGHKS, CDR2 YYEKEE (reference sequence). There are 15 residues in the CDR3. Unmatched junction bases numbered 6, after V lost 1 base and J lost 10 bases. The CDR3 loop is CASSLYLAGGREQFF. The CDR3 nucleotides are TGTGCCAGCAGCTTGTATCTAGCGGGGGGGCGCGAGCAGTTCTTC.

The chain recombines TRBV4-3 with TRBJ2-3, with a tentative D call TRBD2 (7 bases). The V gene's germline CDR1 is LGHNA and CDR2 YSLEER. CDR3 size: 17 residues. Trimming pared 1 base from V and 6 bases from J, leaving 20 bases between. The CDR3 here is CASSQAGAGARADTQYF. For the CDR3, the DNA is TGCGCCAGCAGCCAAGCGGGGGCGGGGGCCAGGGCGGATACGCAGTATTTT.

J is TRBJ2-1 and V is TRBV5-1, with no clear D. This CDR3 region has 13 residues. CDR1 is SGHRS, CDR2 YFSETQ, per germline. Deletions cut 2 bases from V and 10 bases from J, with 13 bases between. CDR3: CASSLTPTLEQFF. CDR3 bases: TGCGCCAGCAGCTTAACCCCGACACTAGAGCAGTTCTTC.

The chain has TRBV27 and TRBJ2-1; TRBD2 aligns across 10 bases. CDR1 and CDR2 from the germline V gene are MNHEY and SMNVEV (reference sequence). V gave up 3 bases and J gave up 0 bases; unmatched junction bases: 11. The CDR3 consists of 19 residues. CDR3 amino acids: CASSFFAGTSVFSYNEQFF. The CDR3 DNA follows: TGTGCCAGCAGTTTCTTCGCCGGGACTAGCGTCTTCTCCTACAATGAGCAGTTCTTC.

The rearrangement links TRBV27 to TRBJ2-3; D unresolved. Trimming took 4 bases from V and 0 from J, leaving 5 bases between them. The CDR3 is made up of 13 amino acids. Germline V gives CDR1 MNHEY, CDR2 SMNVEV (reference sequence). CDR3: CASSSYSTDTQYF. The CDR3 DNA reads TGTGCCAGCAGTTCGTATAGCACAGATACGCAGTATTTT.

The chain uses TRBV12-5 and TRBJ1-5; TRBD1 aligns across 7 bases. CDR3 length equals 21 residues. Germline V gene sequence: CDR1 LGHNT, CDR2 FRNRAP. J gave up 0 bases and V 3 bases, and 20 bases lay outside the gene matches. This CDR3 is CASGFVGGVFVSFFSNQPQHF. The CDR3, as DNA: TGTGCTAGTGGTTTTGTAGGGGGCGTTTTTGTGAGCTTTTTTAGCAATCAGCCCCAGCATTTT.

Written as DNA, the CDR3 is TGCGCCAGCAGCTTGGAAGGGGCCCCAAATAATTCACCCCTCCACTTT. The encoded protein is CASSLEGAPNNSPLHF. V and J are TRBV5-1 and TRBJ1-6; possibly TRBD1 for D (5 bases). In germline, CDR1 is SGHRS, CDR2 YFSETQ. The CDR3 is 16 amino acids. The V end lost 0 bases, the J end lost 5 bases, and 12 bases lay between the germline ends.

Concerning this clone itself: The junction shows a germline mismatch at one end, possibly a read error. The chain is built from TRBV11-2 and TRBJ1-2; 7 bases are shared with TRBD1. This CDR3 is 16 amino acids long. Per germline, CDR1 SGHAT and CDR2 FQNNGV. The CDR3 coding sequence is TGTGCCAGCAGCATAGACAGGGTCGGTGGGTCCTATGGCTACACCTTC. Its protein is CASSIDRVGGSYGYTF.

This chain joins TRBV7-9 and TRBJ2-3; 14 nucleotides line up with TRBD2. The J segment lost 6 bases and the V segment lost 4 bases, leaving 6 bases of the junction unmatched. The CDR3 has 16 amino acids. Germline CDR1 SEHNR, CDR2 FQNEAQ (reference sequence). This CDR3 reads CASSSGLAGVADTQYF. Here the CDR3 DNA reads TGTGCCAGCAGCTCGGGACTAGCGGGAGTTGCGGATACGCAGTATTTT.

The rearrangement links TRBV24-1 to TRBJ2-7; D unclear. This CDR3 comprises 14 residues. Germline V gene sequence: CDR1 KGHDR, CDR2 SFDVKD. Trimming pared 7 bases from V and 0 bases from J, leaving 12 bases between. CDR3 DNA: TGTGCCACCAGGCCTGGTTCCAGCTCCTACGAGCAGTACTTC. Encoded protein: CATRPGSSSYEQYF.